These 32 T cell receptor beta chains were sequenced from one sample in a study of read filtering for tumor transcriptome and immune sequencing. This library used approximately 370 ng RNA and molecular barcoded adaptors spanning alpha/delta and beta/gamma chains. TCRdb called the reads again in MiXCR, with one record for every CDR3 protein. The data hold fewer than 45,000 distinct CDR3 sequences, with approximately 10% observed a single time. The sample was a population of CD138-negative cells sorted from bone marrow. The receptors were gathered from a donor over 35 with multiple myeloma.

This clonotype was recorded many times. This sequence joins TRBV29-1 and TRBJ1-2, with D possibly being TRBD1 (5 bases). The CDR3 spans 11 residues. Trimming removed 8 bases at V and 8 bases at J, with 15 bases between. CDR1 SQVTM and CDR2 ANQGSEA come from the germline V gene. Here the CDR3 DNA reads TGCAGCATCAGGGAGACTGGCGGCTACACCTTC. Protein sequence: CSIRETGGYTF.

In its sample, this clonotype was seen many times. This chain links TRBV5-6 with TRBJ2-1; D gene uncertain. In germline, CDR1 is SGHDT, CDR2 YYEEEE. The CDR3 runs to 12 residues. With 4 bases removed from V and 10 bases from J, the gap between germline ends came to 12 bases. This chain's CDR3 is CASSHLTDEQFF. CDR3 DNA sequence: TGTGCCAGCAGCCATTTGACGGACGAGCAGTTCTTC.

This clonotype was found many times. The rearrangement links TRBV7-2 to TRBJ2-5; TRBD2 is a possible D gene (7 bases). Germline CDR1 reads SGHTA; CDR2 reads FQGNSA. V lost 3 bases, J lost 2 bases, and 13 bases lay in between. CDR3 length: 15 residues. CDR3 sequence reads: CASSLGGGAQETQYF. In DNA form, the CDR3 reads TGTGCCAGCAGCTTGGGGGGGGGGGCTCAAGAGACCCAGTACTTC.

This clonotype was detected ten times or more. DNA of the CDR3: TGTGCCAGCTCCCGAACCACAGCGGGGGGAAACAATGAGCAGTTCTTC. It specifies CASSRTTAGGNNEQFF. V and J are TRBV18 and TRBJ2-1; TRBD2 agrees at 9 bases. Looked up from germline, CDR1 is KGHSH and CDR2 is LQKENI. V lost 6 bases, J lost 5 bases, and 11 bases stayed unmatched. The CDR3 runs 16 residues.

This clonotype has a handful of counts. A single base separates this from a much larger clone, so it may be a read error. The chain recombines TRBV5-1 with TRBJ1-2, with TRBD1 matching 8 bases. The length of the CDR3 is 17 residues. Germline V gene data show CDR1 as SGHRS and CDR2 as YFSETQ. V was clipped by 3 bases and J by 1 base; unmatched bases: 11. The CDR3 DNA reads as TGCGCCAGCAGCTACTGGGCAGGGGGCGGGAGTAACTATGGCTACACCTTC. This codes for CASSYWAGGGSNYGYTF.

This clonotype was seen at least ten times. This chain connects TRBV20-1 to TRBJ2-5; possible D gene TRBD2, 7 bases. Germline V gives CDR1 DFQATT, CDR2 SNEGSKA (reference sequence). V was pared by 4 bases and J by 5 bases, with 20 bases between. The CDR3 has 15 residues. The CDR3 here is CSATPRGGLRETQYF. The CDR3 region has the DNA TGCAGTGCTACACCGAGGGGGGGCCTTAGGGAGACCCAGTACTTC.

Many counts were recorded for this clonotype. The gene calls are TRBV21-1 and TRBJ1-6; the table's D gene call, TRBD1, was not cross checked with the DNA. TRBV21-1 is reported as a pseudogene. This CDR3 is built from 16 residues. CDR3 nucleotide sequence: TGTGCCAGCAGGAACCGGGACAGCATCTTCGATTCACCCCTCCACTTT. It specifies CASRNRDSIFDSPLHF.

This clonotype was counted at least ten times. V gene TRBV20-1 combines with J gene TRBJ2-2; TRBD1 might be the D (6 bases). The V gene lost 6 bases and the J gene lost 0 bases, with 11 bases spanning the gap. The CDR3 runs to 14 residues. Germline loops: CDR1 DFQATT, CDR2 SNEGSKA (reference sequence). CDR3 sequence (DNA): TGCAGTGCAACGGGACAAGCGAACACCGGGGAGCTGTTTTTT. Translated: CSATGQANTGELFF.

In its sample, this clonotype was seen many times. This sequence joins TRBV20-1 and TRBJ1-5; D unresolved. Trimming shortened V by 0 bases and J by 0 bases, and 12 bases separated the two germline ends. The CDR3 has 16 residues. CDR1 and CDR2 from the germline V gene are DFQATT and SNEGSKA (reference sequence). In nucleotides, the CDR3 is TGCAGTGCTAGAGAACGGGGTTCTCCTAGCAATCAGCCCCAGCATTTT. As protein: CSARERGSPSNQPQHF.

The CDR3 DNA reads TGCAGTGCTTCGACAATGGAGACCCAGTACTTC. This sequence encodes CSASTMETQYF. The genes are TRBV20-1 and TRBJ2-5, with unresolved D. The germline CDR1 and CDR2 sequences are DFQATT and SNEGSKA (reference sequence). V lost 5 bases and J lost 5, with 9 bases in between. There are 11 residues in the CDR3.

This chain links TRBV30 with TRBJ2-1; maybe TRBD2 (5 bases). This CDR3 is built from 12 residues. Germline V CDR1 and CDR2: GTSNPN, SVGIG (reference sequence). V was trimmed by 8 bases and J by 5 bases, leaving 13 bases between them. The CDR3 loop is CALWRADNEQFF. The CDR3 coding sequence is TGTGCCCTGTGGCGGGCTGACAATGAGCAGTTCTTC.

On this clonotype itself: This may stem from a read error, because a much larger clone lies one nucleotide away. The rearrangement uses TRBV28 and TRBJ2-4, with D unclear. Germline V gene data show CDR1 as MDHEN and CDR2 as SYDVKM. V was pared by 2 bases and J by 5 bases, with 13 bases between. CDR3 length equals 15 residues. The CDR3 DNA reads TGTGCCAGCAGTTTAATAGGTGCCGCCGAAAACATTCAGTACTTC. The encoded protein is CASSLIGAAENIQYF.

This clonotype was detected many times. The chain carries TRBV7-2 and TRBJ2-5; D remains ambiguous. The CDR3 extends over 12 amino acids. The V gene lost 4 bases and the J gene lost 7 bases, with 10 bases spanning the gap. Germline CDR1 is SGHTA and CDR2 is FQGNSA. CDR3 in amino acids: CASSSGTRTQYF. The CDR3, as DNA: TGTGCCAGCAGCTCCGGTACGCGGACCCAGTACTTC.

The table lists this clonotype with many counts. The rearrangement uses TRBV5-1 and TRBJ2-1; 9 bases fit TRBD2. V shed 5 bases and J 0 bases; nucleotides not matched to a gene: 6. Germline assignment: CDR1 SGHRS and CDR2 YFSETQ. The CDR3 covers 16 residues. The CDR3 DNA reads TGCGCCAGCAGAAGAGCGGGGGGCTCCTCCTACAATGAGCAGTTCTTC. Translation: CASRRAGGSSYNEQFF.

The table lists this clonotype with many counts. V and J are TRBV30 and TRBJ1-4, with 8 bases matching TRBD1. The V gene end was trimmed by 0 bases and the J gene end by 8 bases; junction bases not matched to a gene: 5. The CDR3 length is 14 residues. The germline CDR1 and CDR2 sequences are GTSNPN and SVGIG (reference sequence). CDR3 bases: TGTGCCTGGAGTGTACGACAGGGGAGCGAAAAACTGTTTTTT. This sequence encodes CAWSVRQGSEKLFF.

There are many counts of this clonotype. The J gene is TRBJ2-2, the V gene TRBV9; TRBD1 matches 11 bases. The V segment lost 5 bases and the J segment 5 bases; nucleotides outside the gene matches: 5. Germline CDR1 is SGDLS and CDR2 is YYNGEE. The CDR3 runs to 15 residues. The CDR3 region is CASRRDRGGTGELFF. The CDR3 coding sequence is TGTGCCAGCAGACGGGACAGGGGGGGTACCGGGGAGCTGTTTTTT.

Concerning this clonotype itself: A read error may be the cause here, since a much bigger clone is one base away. The chain's CDR3 is CASSRPSRGEGETQYF. In DNA form, the CDR3 reads TGCGCCAGCAGCCGCCCTTCGAGGGGCGAGGGGGAGACCCAGTACTTC. The chain is built from TRBV4-1 and TRBJ2-5, with D perhaps assigned TRBD1 or TRBD2 (5 bases each). Trimming removed 4 bases from V and 5 bases from J, with 20 bases in between. CDR1 and CDR2 (germline): MGHRA, YSYEKL. The CDR3 spans 16 residues.

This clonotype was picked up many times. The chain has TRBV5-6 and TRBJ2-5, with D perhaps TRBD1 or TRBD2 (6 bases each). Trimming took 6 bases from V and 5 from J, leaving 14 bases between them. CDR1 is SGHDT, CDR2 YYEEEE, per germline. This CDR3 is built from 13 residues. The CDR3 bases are TGTGCCAGCACCTTCGGGGGCTCGGAGACCCAGTACTTC. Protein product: CASTFGGSETQYF. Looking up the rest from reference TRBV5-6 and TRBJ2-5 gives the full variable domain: DAGVTQSPTHLIKTRGQQVTLRCSPKSGHDTVSWYQQALGQGPQFIFQYYEEEERQRGNFPDRFSGHQFPNYSSELNVNALLLGDSALYLCASTFGGSETQYFGPGTRLLVL.

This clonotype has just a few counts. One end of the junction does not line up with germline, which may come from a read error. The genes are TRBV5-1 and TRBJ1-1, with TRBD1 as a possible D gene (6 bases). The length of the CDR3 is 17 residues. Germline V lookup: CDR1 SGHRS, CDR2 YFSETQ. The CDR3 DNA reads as TGCGCCAGCAGCTGGGGGGACACCCTAAGACTGAACACTGGAGCTTTCTTT. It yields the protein CASSWGDTLRLNTGAFF.

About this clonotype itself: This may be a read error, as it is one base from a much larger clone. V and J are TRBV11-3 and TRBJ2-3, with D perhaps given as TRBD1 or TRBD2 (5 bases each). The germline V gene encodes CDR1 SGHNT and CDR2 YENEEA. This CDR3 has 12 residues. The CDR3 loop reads CASSRQGDTQCF. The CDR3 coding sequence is TGTGCCAGCAGTAGGCAGGGAGATACGCAGTGTTTT.

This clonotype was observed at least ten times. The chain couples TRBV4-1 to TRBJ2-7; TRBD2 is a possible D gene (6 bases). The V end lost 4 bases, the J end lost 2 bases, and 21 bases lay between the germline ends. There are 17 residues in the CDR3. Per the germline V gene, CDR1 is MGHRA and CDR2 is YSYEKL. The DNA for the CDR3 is TGCGCCAGCAGCCTGGGCATCCTTAGCGGCAAAACCTACGAGCAGTACTTC. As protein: CASSLGILSGKTYEQYF.

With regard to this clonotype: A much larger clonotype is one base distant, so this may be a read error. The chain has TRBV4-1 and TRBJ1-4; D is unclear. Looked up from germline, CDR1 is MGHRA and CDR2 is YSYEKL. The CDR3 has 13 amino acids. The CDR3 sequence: CAGSLRTDEKLSF. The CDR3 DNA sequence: TGCGCCGGCAGCCTTCGGACCGATGAAAAACTGTCTTTT.

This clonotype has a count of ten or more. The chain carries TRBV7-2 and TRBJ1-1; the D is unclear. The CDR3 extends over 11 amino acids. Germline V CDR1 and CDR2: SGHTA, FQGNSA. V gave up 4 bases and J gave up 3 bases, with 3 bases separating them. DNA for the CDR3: TGTGCCAGCAGCTCCTACACTGAAGCTTTCTTT. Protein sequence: CASSSYTEAFF. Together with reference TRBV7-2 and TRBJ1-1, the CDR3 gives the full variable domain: GAGVSQSPSNKVTEKGKDVELRCDPISGHTALYWYRQSLGQGLEFLIYFQGNSAPDKSGLPSDRFSAERTGGSVSTLTIQRTQQEDSAVYLCASSSYTEAFFGQGTRLTVV.

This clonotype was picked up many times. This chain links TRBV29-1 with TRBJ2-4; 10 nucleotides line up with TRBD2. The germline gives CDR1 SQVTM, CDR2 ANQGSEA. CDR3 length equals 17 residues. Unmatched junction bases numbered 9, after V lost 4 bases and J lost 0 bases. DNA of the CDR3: TGCAGCGTTGGTGATAGCGGGGGGCCAAAAGCCAAAAACATTCAGTACTTC. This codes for CSVGDSGGPKAKNIQYF. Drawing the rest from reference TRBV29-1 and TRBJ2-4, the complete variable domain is SAVISQKPSRDICQRGTSLTIQCQVDSQVTMMFWYRQQPGQSLTLIATANQGSEATYESGFVIDKFPISRPNLTFSTLTVSNMSPEDSSIYLCSVGDSGGPKAKNIQYFGAGTRLSVL.

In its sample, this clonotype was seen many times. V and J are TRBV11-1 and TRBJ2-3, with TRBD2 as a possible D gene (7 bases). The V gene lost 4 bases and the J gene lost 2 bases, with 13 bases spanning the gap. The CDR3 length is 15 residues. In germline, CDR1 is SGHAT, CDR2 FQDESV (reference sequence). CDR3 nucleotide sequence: TGTGCCAGCAGCTATGATGCGGGGGCCACAGATACGCAGTATTTT. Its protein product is CASSYDAGATDTQYF.

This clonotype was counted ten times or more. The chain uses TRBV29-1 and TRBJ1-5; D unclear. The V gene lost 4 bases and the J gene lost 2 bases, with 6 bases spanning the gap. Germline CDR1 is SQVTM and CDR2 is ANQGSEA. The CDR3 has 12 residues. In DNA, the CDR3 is TGCAGCGTTGTCGAGGGCAATCAGCCCCAGCATTTT. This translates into CSVVEGNQPQHF.

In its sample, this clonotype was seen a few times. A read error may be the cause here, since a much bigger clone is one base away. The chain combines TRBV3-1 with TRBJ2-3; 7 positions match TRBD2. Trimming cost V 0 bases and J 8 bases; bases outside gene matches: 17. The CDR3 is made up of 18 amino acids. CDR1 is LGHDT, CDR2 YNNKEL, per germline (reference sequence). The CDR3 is CASSQEGYFAGVAGTQYF. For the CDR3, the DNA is TGTGCCAGCAGCCAAGAGGGGTACTTTGCGGGGGTAGCAGGTACGCAGTATTTT.

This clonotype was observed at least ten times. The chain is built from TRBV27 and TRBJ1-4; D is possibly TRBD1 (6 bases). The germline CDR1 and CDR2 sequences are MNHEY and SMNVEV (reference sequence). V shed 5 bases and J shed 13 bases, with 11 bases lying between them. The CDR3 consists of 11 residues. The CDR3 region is CASSPGVRLFF. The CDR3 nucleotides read TGTGCCAGCAGTCCAGGGGTGCGACTGTTTTTT.

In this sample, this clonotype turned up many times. The CDR3 protein is CASSQTVNTEAFF. CDR3 nucleotides: TGTGCCAGCAGCCAGACGGTGAACACTGAAGCTTTCTTT. V is TRBV14 and J is TRBJ1-1; D is unresolved. CDR3 size: 13 residues. The ends were cut back, 3 bases at V and 0 bases at J, with 5 bases in the middle. The germline V gene has CDR1 SGHDN and CDR2 FVKESK. The variable domain in full, with the rest retrieved from reference TRBV14 and TRBJ1-1, is EAGVTQFPSHSVIEKGQTVTLRCDPISGHDNLYWYRRVMGKEIKFLLHFVKESKQDESGMPNNRFLAERTGGTYSTLKVQPAELEDSGVYFCASSQTVNTEAFFGQGTRLTVV.

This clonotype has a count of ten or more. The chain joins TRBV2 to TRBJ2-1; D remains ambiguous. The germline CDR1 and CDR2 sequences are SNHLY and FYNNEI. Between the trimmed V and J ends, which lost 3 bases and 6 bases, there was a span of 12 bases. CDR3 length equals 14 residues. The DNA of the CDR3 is TGTGCCAGCAGTGAGAGAACATTTAGCAATGAGCAGTTCTTC. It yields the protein CASSERTFSNEQFF.

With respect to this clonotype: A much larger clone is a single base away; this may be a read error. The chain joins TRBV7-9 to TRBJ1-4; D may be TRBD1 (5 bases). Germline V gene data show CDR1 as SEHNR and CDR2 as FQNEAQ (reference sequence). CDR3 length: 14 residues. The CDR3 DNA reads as TGTGCCAGCAGCTCAGTTACCCTCCGGGACCCCACGGCGTTT. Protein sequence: CASSSVTLRDPTAF.

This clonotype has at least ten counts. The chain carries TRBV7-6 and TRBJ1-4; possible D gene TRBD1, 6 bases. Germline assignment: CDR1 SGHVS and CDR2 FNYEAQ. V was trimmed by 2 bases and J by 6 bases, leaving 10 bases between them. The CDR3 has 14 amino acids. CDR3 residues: CASSLWTEDEKLFF. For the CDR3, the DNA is TGTGCCAGCAGCTTATGGACAGAGGATGAAAAACTGTTTTTT. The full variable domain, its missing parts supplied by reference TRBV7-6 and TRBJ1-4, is GAGVSQSPRYKVTKRGQDVALRCDPISGHVSLYWYRQALGQGPEFLTYFNYEAQQDKSGLPNDRFSAERPEGSISTLTIQRTEQRDSAMYRCASSLWTEDEKLFFGSGTQLSVL.